Listed here are 11 T cell receptor beta chains from one sample, sequenced in a study of CD8 T cells in Susac syndrome (dated by TCRdb to about 2019). Library preparation used the immunoSEQ multiplex PCR assay. RNA was extracted with the RNeasy kit and 0.5 to 1 ug was reverse transcribed using random hexamers. In TCRdb, the public reads were trimmed at Q25 with fastp and aligned with MiXCR, with productive beta chains retained. All rows with the same CDR3 protein become a single entry with the most common DNA and genes. The sample table lists some 150,000 distinct CDR3 sequences, approximately 94% of them with a count of one. 0.07% to 0.1% of the sample rests with the top ten. The sample was CD4+ T cells from PBMCs. These receptors all stem from a human donor in good health.

The rearrangement uses TRBV30 and TRBJ2-7; D perhaps matches TRBD2 (5 bases). This CDR3 is 13 amino acids long. Germline CDR1 is GTSNPN and CDR2 is SVGIG (reference sequence). Trimming left V 4 bases short and J 3 bases short, with 13 bases between. The CDR3 coding sequence is TGTGCCTGGACGGACTCGCTATTCTACGAGCAGTACTTC. It encodes CAWTDSLFYEQYF. Full variable domain (remainder filled in from reference TRBV30 and TRBJ2-7): SQTIHQWPATLVQPVGSPLSLECTVEGTSNPNLYWYRQAAGRGLQLLFYSVGIGQISSEVPQNLSASRPQDRQFILSSKKLLLSDSGFYLCAWTDSLFYEQYFGPGTRLTVT.

V usage is TRBV2 and J usage is TRBJ1-2, with D perhaps matching TRBD1 (6 bases). V lost 8 bases, J lost 2 bases, and 15 bases lay in between. The germline V gene encodes CDR1 SNHLY and CDR2 FYNNEI. The CDR3 runs to 14 residues. The CDR3 DNA sequence: TGTGCCAGCTTAGGGGGGGGGCCGAACTATGGCTACACCTTC. Translation: CASLGGGPNYGYTF.

The gene calls are TRBV6-5 and TRBJ2-5; D unresolved. The CDR3 loop spans 16 amino acids. Germline values: CDR1 MNHEY, CDR2 SVGAGI. Trimming shortened V by 2 bases and J by 0 bases, and 13 bases separated the two germline ends. This chain's CDR3 is CASSYGVGRYQETQYF. In nucleotides, the CDR3 is TGTGCCAGCAGTTACGGGGTTGGCAGGTACCAAGAGACCCAGTACTTC.

V usage is TRBV7-2 and J usage is TRBJ2-7, with 9 bases that match TRBD1. CDR1 is SGHTA and CDR2 is FQGNSA in the germline V gene. This CDR3 has 14 residues. V was pared by 2 bases and J by 8 bases, with 7 bases of the junction left unmatched. CDR3 nucleotides: TGTGCCAGCAGCTTACCCCCCGGACAGGGGAAGCAGTACTTC. Its protein is CASSLPPGQGKQYF. Using reference TRBV7-2 and TRBJ2-7 for the parts outside the CDR3, the full variable domain is GAGVSQSPSNKVTEKGKDVELRCDPISGHTALYWYRQSLGQGLEFLIYFQGNSAPDKSGLPSDRFSAERTGGSVSTLTIQRTQQEDSAVYLCASSLPPGQGKQYFGPGTRLTVT.

The chain uses TRBV20-1 and TRBJ2-4, with 8 bases lining up with TRBD1. Losses at the gene ends were 0 bases for V and 6 bases for J; bases not matched to a gene: 13. CDR3 size: 17 residues. Looked up from germline, CDR1 is DFQATT and CDR2 is SNEGSKA (reference sequence). CDR3 nucleotide sequence: TGCAGTGCTAGAGATCGGAAAGGACAGGGCAGAGTAAACATTCAGTACTTC. This translates into CSARDRKGQGRVNIQYF.

The CDR3 DNA follows: TGTGCCAGCAGTGAAGTACGGCGGGACGAGCAGTACTTC. It codes for CASSEVRRDEQYF. The chain combines TRBV6-1 with TRBJ2-7; a weak D match, TRBD2 (5 bases). The CDR3 runs 13 residues. V gave up 1 base and J gave up 5 bases, with 9 bases separating them. Germline values: CDR1 MNHNS, CDR2 SASEGT.

This clonotype has only one observation. The V call is TRBV3-1, the J call TRBJ2-7; 7 positions agree with TRBD2. The ends lost 1 base at V and 0 bases at J; junction bases unmatched: 3. This CDR3 has 15 residues. Germline assignment: CDR1 LGHDT and CDR2 YNNKEL (reference sequence). CDR3 protein: CASSQVGRTSYEQYF. In nucleotides, the CDR3 is TGTGCCAGCAGCCAAGTCGGGAGGACCTCCTACGAGCAGTACTTC.

The rearrangement links TRBV29-1 to TRBJ1-1, with TRBD1 matching 11 bases. V gave up 4 bases and J gave up 4 bases; unmatched junction bases: 8. Germline V CDR1 and CDR2: SQVTM, ANQGSEA. The length of the CDR3 is 15 residues. The CDR3 protein is CSVVRRDRGFTEAFF. The CDR3 region has the DNA TGCAGCGTTGTAAGAAGGGACAGGGGGTTCACTGAAGCTTTCTTT.

In this sample, this clonotype turned up once. This chain joins TRBV15 and TRBJ2-7; D possibly corresponds to TRBD1 (6 bases). The CDR3 is 12 amino acids. Deletions cut 5 bases from V and 5 bases from J, with 10 bases between. Germline CDR1 and CDR2: LNHNV and YYDKDF (reference sequence). The DNA of the CDR3 is TGTGCCACCAGCGAACAGGGTGACGAGCAGTACTTC. Encoded protein: CATSEQGDEQYF.

V is TRBV7-2 and J is TRBJ1-2; the D is unclear. This CDR3 comprises 13 residues. Trimming removed 3 bases at V and 8 bases at J, with 13 bases between. The germline gives CDR1 SGHTA, CDR2 FQGNSA. The CDR3 region has the DNA TGTGCCAGCAGCTTCGACTCGATGGAGGGCTACACCTTC. Protein: CASSFDSMEGYTF.

This sequence joins TRBV27 and TRBJ2-3; TRBD2 might be the D (7 bases). Germline V gene data show CDR1 as MNHEY and CDR2 as SMNVEV (reference sequence). CDR3 length equals 16 residues. Trimming removed 7 bases from V and 5 bases from J, with 22 bases in between. CDR3 in amino acids: CASTPALGGREDTQYF. CDR3 sequence (DNA): TGTGCCAGCACCCCCGCGTTGGGGGGGCGGGAAGATACGCAGTATTTT.